What follows describes a single T cell receptor (beta chain). The antigen remains unidentified. Every TCR beta cDNA library bore unique molecular identifiers. MiXCR was run by TCRdb on the PCR reads, yielding one entry per CDR3 protein. This sample carries about 810,000 distinct CDR3 sequences, approximately 53% of them seen once, and the ten largest clones take over 4%. The source of the sample is a study of post-analysis software for immune sequencing data. The study, taken as a whole, reports: TRBV segments more frequent in patients than in controls numbered a few and included TRBV5-6, TRBV5-1 and TRBV20-1.

Trimming cost V 2 bases and J 4 bases; bases outside gene matches: 2. Germline lookup yields CDR1 MNHNY and CDR2 SVGAGI (reference sequence). There are 15 residues in the CDR3. The TCR was taken from a girl between 5 and 17 years old with multiple sclerosis. The sequencing sample was made of blood. The gene calls are TRBV6-6 and TRBJ2-2; 9 positions agree with TRBD1. The CDR3 region has the DNA TGTGCCAGCAGTTACGAGACAGGGGGCACCGGGGAGCTGTTTTTT. Its translation: CASSYETGGTGELFF.